This T cell receptor (beta chain) is from a study of blood T cell repertoires in COVID-19. Across the whole study: Donors in the United States, Italy and Spain gave samples during acute or convalescent COVID-19. From T cells, B-cell-depleted T cells, or PBMCs came the material, which was cDNA or gDNA.

Trimming cost V 4 bases and J 3 bases; bases outside gene matches: 11. CDR1 SEHNR and CDR2 FQNEAQ come from the germline V gene (reference sequence). This CDR3 has 17 residues. Methods used by the authors: Nucleated cell counts were estimated from reference gene primer amplification. Produced via immunoSEQ multiplex PCR; TCRdb's table is partial and in-frame only. V and J calls and clone size follow that table, whereas D and trimming were derived from the DNA. The sample carries more than 200,000 clones, roughly 80% recorded once. This TCR was recovered from a man aged 55-75 years with acute or convalescent COVID-19. The sequenced sample consisted of peripheral blood. The chain links TRBV7-9 to TRBJ2-3, with 9 bases matching TRBD2. DNA of the CDR3: TGTGCCAGCAGCTCCTGGTTGCTAGCGGGAAAAACAGATACGCAGTATTTT. Translated, it gives CASSSWLLAGKTDTQYF.